The rows below give T cell receptor beta chains drawn from one sample of a study of Ad26.COV2.S vaccination and SARS-CoV-2 variants. Sequencing was performed with immunoSEQ multiplex PCR; in TCRdb, only in-frame clones are kept and a portion is missing. The top ten clones hold about 7.4% of a sample with over 300,000 clones, 83% of them seen once. Source: peripheral blood, taken in a trial of Ad26.COV2.S vaccine versus placebo. The receptors originated from a person between 18 and 65 years old who received the Ad26.COV2.S COVID-19 vaccine or a placebo. The CDR3 runs from the conserved cysteine through the conserved F or W. A D gene is named only where the DNA matches it firmly. For some rows the clone size is stated as once, few or many, or as a class when expanded; others skip it.

d_call	v_call	clone_size	j_call	cdr3_nt	cdr3_aa
NA	TRBV20-1	NA	TRBJ2-1	TGCAGTGCTCCCCTCGGGCAGGAGGAGTTCTTC	CSAPLGQEEFF
NA	TRBV19	NA	TRBJ1-4	TGTGCCAGTAGTATGGCGGCAGGAGCTAATGAAAAACTGTTTTTT	CASSMAAGANEKLFF
TRBD2	TRBV5-5	NA	TRBJ2-7	TGTGCCAGCAGCTTTTTAGCGGGAGGGATTTCCTACGAGCAGTACTTC	CASSFLAGGISYEQYF
NA	TRBV6-8	NA	TRBJ2-2	TGTGCCAGCAGTACCCCTATCCGACATTCGAACACCGGGGAGCTGTTTTTT	CASSTPIRHSNTGELFF
NA	TRBV2	few	TRBJ1-2	TGTGCCAGCAGCCTAGATTGGACGGGGATCTATGGCTACACCTTC	CASSLDWTGIYGYTF
NA	TRBV3-1/TRBV3-2	NA	TRBJ2-1	TGTGCCAGCAGCCACTGGAGCGACGATGAGCAGTTCTTC	CASSHWSDDEQFF
NA	TRBV2	NA	TRBJ2-7	TGTGCCAGCAGTGAGCTACAGGGCTACGAGCAGTACTTC	CASSELQGYEQYF
NA	TRBV4-2	NA	TRBJ1-1	TGTGCCAGCAGCCAAGTCCCCGTGAACACTGAAGCTTTCTTT	CASSQVPVNTEAFF
NA	TRBV9	NA	TRBJ2-3	TGTGCCAGCAGCGGAGCCCCCCCAGATACGCAGTATTTT	CASSGAPPDTQYF
NA	TRBV18	NA	TRBJ1-1	TGTGCCAGCTCACCGTCCGGGGGCACTGAAGCTTTCTTT	CASSPSGGTEAFF
NA	TRBV30	NA	TRBJ1-1	TGTGCCTGGAGTGAGGGCAAGATGAACACTGAAGCTTTCTTT	CAWSEGKMNTEAFF
NA	TRBV2	few	TRBJ1-5	TGTGCCACTCGGGAACAGGCCAATCAGCCCCAGCATTTT	CATREQANQPQHF
TRBD1	TRBV5-1	NA	TRBJ1-6	TGCGCCAGCAGCTTGGCCAGGGGGTTTAATTCACCCCTCCACTTT	CASSLARGFNSPLHF
NA	TRBV12-3/TRBV12-4	NA	TRBJ1-1	TGTGCCAGCAGACGAATGACAGGCGGTGAAGCTTTCTTT	CASRRMTGGEAFF
NA	TRBV6-5	NA	TRBJ2-3	TGTGCCAGCAGCCAACAACGCACAGATACGCAGTATTTT	CASSQQRTDTQYF
NA	TRBV9	NA	TRBJ1-6	TGTGCCAGCAGCGTAGTTGGGCATACTTCACCCCTCCACTTT	CASSVVGHTSPLHF
TRBD1	TRBV18	NA	TRBJ1-1	TGTGCCAGCTCACCACTGACAGGGGTCGGTGGGACTGAAGCTTTCTTT	CASSPLTGVGGTEAFF
NA	TRBV7-2	NA	TRBJ2-3	TGTGCCAGCGCCTATGGGGGCCAGAGGGGAGATACGCAGTATTTT	CASAYGGQRGDTQYF
NA	TRBV7-9	NA	TRBJ2-3	TGTGCCAGCAGCTTAGACGGACAGAGAGCAGATACGCAGTATTTT	CASSLDGQRADTQYF
NA	TRBV19	NA	TRBJ1-3	TGTGCCAGCGCCGTGGGACCGTCAGTCGGAAACACCATATATTTT	CASAVGPSVGNTIYF
NA	TRBV7-2	once	TRBJ2-5	TGTGCCAGCAGCAAAACCATAGGGGGGAGAGAGACCCAGTACTTC	CASSKTIGGRETQYF
NA	TRBV28	NA	TRBJ2-7	TGTGCCAGCAGCTCCCGAGCGTACGAGCAGTACTTC	CASSSRAYEQYF
NA	TRBV5-4	many	TRBJ1-3	TGTGCCAGCAGCCCGGGGGGTGTACAGGGATCCTCTGGAAACACCATATATTTT	CASSPGGVQGSSGNTIYF
NA	TRBV3-1/TRBV3-2	NA	TRBJ1-5	TGTGCCAGCAGCCCCGGGGGGAGCAATCAGCCCCAGCATTTT	CASSPGGSNQPQHF
NA	TRBV7-9	NA	TRBJ1-4	TGTGCCAGCAGTTTCCGGGAAAAACTGTTTTTT	CASSFREKLFF
NA	TRBV29-1	NA	TRBJ1-3	TGCAGCGCTGGGCCTCAAGCTGGAAACACCATATATTTT	CSAGPQAGNTIYF
NA	TRBV7-3	NA	TRBJ1-6	TGTGCCAGCAGCATTACGCAGGGGCGGAATTCACCCCTCCACTTT	CASSITQGRNSPLHF
NA	TRBV13	NA	TRBJ2-1	TGTGCCAGCAGCTTTCGATCTAGGAATGAGCAGTTCTTC	CASSFRSRNEQFF
TRBD1	TRBV27	NA	TRBJ2-7	TGTGCCAGCAGCCGGGGACAGGGGAGGGTAAACGAGCAGTACTTC	CASSRGQGRVNEQYF
TRBD2	TRBV30	NA	TRBJ2-3	TGTGCCTGGAGCCCTCGTAGGGGGACTAGCGGGCTGTATACGCAGTATTTT	CAWSPRRGTSGLYTQYF
NA	TRBV6-5	NA	TRBJ2-6	TGTGCCAGCAGTTCACAGACAGTCTCTGGGGCCAACGTCCTGACTTTC	CASSSQTVSGANVLTF
TRBD1	TRBV11-1	once	TRBJ1-6	TGTGCCAGCAGCTACCGACAGGGCTCACCCCTCCACTTT	CASSYRQGSPLHF
TRBD1	TRBV19	NA	TRBJ1-2	TGTGCCAAAACAGGGGATCATGGCTACACCTTC	CAKTGDHGYTF
TRBD1	TRBV6-2/TRBV6-3	NA	TRBJ1-1	TGTGCCAGCAGTAGAATATACAGGGGGGATTACACTGAAGCTTTCTTT	CASSRIYRGDYTEAFF
TRBD1	TRBV5-6	NA	TRBJ1-2	TGTGCCAGCAGCAGCAACCCGGGACAGATCTATGGCTACACCTTC	CASSSNPGQIYGYTF
TRBD2	TRBV7-3	NA	TRBJ2-3	TGTGCCAGCGGTAGCGGGGGAAAAGATACGCAGTATTTT	CASGSGGKDTQYF
NA	TRBV25-1	NA	TRBJ1-2	TGTGCCAGCAGTAAATACGGGTCAGGTGGCTACACCTTC	CASSKYGSGGYTF
NA	TRBV7-2	few	TRBJ1-6	TGTGCCAGCAGCTCTCAGGGGCCATCCTATAATTCACCCCTCCACTTT	CASSSQGPSYNSPLHF
NA	TRBV18	NA	TRBJ1-1	TGTGCCAGCTCGCTAACAACAGGGATAGGCGCTGAAGCTTTCTTT	CASSLTTGIGAEAFF
NA	TRBV2	NA	TRBJ2-2	TGTGCCAGCCTGGTTCAGCCAGGGACCGGGGAGCTGTTTTTT	CASLVQPGTGELFF
TRBD1	TRBV27	NA	TRBJ1-1	TGTGCCAGCAGTTTCCGGACAGGTGAAGCTTTCTTT	CASSFRTGEAFF
NA	TRBV3-1/TRBV3-2	NA	TRBJ2-2	TGTGCCAGCAGCCAAGGGGAACTTCGAGGGGAGCTGTTTTTT	CASSQGELRGELFF
NA	TRBV5-1	NA	TRBJ2-2	TGCGCCAGCAGCTTGTACGGGGTCACCGGGGAGCTGTTTTTT	CASSLYGVTGELFF
TRBD1	TRBV27	NA	TRBJ1-2	TGTGCCAGCAGTTCCGGACAGGCTCTCTATGGCTACACCTTC	CASSSGQALYGYTF
NA	TRBV5-1	NA	TRBJ2-1	TGCGCCAGCAGCTTGGAAGGGCTGAGCTCCTACAATGAGCAGTTCTTC	CASSLEGLSSYNEQFF
TRBD2	TRBV18	NA	TRBJ2-5	TGTGCCAGCGCCACAATAGCGGGGGGCACACAAGAGACCCAGTACTTC	CASATIAGGTQETQYF
NA	TRBV1	NA	TRBJ1-5	TGCACCAGGGACCACCCTCGGCAGAGGCGCCAGCCCCAGCATTTT	CTRDHPRQRRQPQHF
TRBD2	TRBV5-1	few	TRBJ2-7	TGCGCCAGCAGCTCAGGGACTAGCGGGTCAAGCTCCTACGAGCAGTACTTC	CASSSGTSGSSSYEQYF
NA	TRBV6-5	NA	TRBJ2-2	TGTGCCAGCAGAGATGTCCCTGCCGGGGAGCTGTTTTTT	CASRDVPAGELFF
TRBD2	TRBV20-1	NA	TRBJ2-3	TGCAGTGCGGGACTAACAGATACGCAGTATTTT	CSAGLTDTQYF
TRBD1	TRBV5-5	NA	TRBJ2-3	TGTGCCAGCAGCCGCTCCGGGACAGGGGTGGATACGCAGTATTTT	CASSRSGTGVDTQYF
NA	TRBV7-8	NA	TRBJ2-1	TGTGCCAGCAGCGCTTGGGGGACGGAGTTCTTC	CASSAWGTEFF
NA	TRBV4-1	NA	TRBJ1-5	TGCGCCAGCAGCCCGGGGGGCGGAAGCAATCAGCCCCAGCATTTT	CASSPGGGSNQPQHF
TRBD1	TRBV4-1	once	TRBJ2-5	TGCGCCAGCAGCCAAGACACAGGGGTCGGGGAGACCCAGTACTTC	CASSQDTGVGETQYF
TRBD1	TRBV6-6	few	TRBJ1-1	TGTGCCAGCAGTCTTCCCGGGACAGGGGCCCCGAACACTGAAGCTTTCTTT	CASSLPGTGAPNTEAFF
TRBD1	TRBV11-2	NA	TRBJ2-1	TGTGCCAGCAGCGTCGGGACAGCCTCCCACAATGAGCAGTTCTTC	CASSVGTASHNEQFF
NA	TRBV5-6	NA	TRBJ1-1	TGTGCCAGCAGCTTGCCACCGGGGCCAGCTTTCTTT	CASSLPPGPAFF
NA	TRBV3-1/TRBV3-2	NA	TRBJ1-2	TGTGCCAGCAGTATTAACTATGGCTACACCTTC	CASSINYGYTF
TRBD1	TRBV5-1	NA	TRBJ2-2	TGCGCCAGCAGCTTCCGAGGGGGCGCGAACACCGGGGAGCTGTTTTTT	CASSFRGGANTGELFF
NA	TRBV3-1/TRBV3-2	NA	TRBJ2-5	TGTGCCAGCAGCCAAGATGGACAACCCCCAGAGACCCAGTACTTC	CASSQDGQPPETQYF